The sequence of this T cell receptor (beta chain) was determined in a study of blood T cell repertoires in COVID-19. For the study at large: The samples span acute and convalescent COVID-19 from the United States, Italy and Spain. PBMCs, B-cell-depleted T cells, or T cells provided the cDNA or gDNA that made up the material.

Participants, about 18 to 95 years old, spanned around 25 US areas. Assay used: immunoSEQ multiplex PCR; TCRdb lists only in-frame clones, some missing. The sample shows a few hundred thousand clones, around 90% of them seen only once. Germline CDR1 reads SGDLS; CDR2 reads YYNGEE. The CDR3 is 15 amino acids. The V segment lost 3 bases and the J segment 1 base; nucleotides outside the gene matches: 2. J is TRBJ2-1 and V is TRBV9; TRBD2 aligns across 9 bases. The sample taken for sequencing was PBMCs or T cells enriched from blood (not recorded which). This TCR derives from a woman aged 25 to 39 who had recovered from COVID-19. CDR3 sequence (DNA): TGTGCCAGCAGCGCAAGCGGGAGGTCCTACAATGAGCAGTTCTTC. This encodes CASSASGRSYNEQFF. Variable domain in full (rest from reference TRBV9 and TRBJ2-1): DSGVTQTPKHLITATGQRVTLRCSPRSGDLSVYWYQQSLDQGLQFLIQYYNGEERAKGNILERFSAQQFPDLHSELNLSSLELGDSALYFCASSASGRSYNEQFFGPGTRLTVL.